The source of this TCR beta chain is a study of T cell clonality in common variable immunodeficiency. Study results and caveats: Common variable immunodeficiency TCR beta sequences reportedly had fewer deletions and N-nucleotide insertions.

Germline V gene data show CDR1 as SGHNT and CDR2 as YYREEE (reference sequence). The V segment lost 4 bases and the J segment 5 bases; nucleotides outside the gene matches: 7. There are 15 residues in the CDR3. Blood came from CVID subjects not ill and not taking immunomodulatory or immunosuppressive medication. Sequencing input was equivalent genomic DNA from CVID and controls. Produced via immunoSEQ multiplex PCR; TCRdb's table is partial and in-frame only. Recorded here are around 24,000 clones, with no singletons, and the ten leading clones hold approximately 25%. Details on this clone: The antigen remains undetermined. The missing CDR3 end, 3 residues past where the read stops, is filled in from the germline J gene.

The TCR comes from a human donor with common variable immunodeficiency. The sequencing sample was made of peripheral blood mononuclear cells. J is TRBJ2-5 and V is TRBV5-4, with 11 bases fitting TRBD1. The CDR3 loop reads CASSLGQGDGETQYF. CDR3 DNA, as far as it was read: TGTGCCAGCAGCCTGGGACAGGGGGACGGGGAGACC.